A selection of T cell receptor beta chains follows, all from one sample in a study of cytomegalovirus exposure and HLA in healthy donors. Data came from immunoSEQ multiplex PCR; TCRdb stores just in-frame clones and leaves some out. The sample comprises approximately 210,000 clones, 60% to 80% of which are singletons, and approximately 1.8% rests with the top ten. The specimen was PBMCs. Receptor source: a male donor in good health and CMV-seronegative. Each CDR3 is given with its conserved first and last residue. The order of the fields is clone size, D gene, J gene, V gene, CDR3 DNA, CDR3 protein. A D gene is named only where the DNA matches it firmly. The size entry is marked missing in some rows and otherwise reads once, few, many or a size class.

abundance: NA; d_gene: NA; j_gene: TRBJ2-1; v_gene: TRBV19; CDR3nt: TGTGCCAGTAGACACAGGGGGGGATTCAATGAGCAGTTCTTC; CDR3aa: CASRHRGGFNEQFF
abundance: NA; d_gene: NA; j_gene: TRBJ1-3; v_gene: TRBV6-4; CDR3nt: TGTGCCAGCAGTGACCCCCCGACAGGCCGGGGCACCATATATTTT; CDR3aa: CASSDPPTGRGTIYF
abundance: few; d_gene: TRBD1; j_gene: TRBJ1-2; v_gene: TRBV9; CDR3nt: TGTGCCAGCAGCGTAGGACCCTACCCGGGGACAGGGGAGTATGGCTACACCTTC; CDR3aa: CASSVGPYPGTGEYGYTF
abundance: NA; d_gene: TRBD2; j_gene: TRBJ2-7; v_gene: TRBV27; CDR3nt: TGTGCCAGCAGTCTATCTTCCGCGGGAGGATCCCGGCCCTACGAGCAGTACTTC; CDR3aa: CASSLSSAGGSRPYEQYF
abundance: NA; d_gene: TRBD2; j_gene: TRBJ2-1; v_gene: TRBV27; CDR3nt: TGTGCCAGCAGTTTCCTATTAGCGGGAGCGAGCTCCTACAATGAGCAGTTCTTC; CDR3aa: CASSFLLAGASSYNEQFF
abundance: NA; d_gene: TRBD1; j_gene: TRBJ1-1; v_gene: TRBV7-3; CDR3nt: TGTGCCAGCAGCCCTACAGGGGAAGGCTTTATGAACACTGAAGCTTTCTTT; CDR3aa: CASSPTGEGFMNTEAFF
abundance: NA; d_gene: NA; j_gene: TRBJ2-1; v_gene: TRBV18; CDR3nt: TGTGCCAGCTCACCATCCCAGCGGTCCTACAATGAGCAGTTCTTC; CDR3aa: CASSPSQRSYNEQFF
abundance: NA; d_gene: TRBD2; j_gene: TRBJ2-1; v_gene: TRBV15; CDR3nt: TGTGCCACCAGCAGAGAGGGGGGGACTAGCGGGAATCATGAGCAGTTCTTC; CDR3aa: CATSREGGTSGNHEQFF
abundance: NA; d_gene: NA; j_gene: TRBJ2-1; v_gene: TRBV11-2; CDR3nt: TGTGCCAGCAGCCTCGCCCGGGAGTACAATGAGCAGTTCTTC; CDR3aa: CASSLAREYNEQFF
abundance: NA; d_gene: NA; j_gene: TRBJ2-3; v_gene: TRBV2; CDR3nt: TGTGCCAGCAGTTCAGCGGATACGCAGTATTTT; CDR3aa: CASSSADTQYF
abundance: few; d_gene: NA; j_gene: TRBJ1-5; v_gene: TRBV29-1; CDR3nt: TGCAGCGTTGGAGATTATAGCAATCAGCCCCAGCATTTT; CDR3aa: CSVGDYSNQPQHF
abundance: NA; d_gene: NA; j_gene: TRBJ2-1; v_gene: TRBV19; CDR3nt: TGTGCCAGTAGTCCCCCTTCCCCCTCCTACAATGAGCAGTTCTTC; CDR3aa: CASSPPSPSYNEQFF
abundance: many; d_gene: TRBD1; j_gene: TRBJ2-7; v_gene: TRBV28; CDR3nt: TGTGCCAGCAGGCAGGGGGCCCACGAGCAGTACTTC; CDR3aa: CASRQGAHEQYF
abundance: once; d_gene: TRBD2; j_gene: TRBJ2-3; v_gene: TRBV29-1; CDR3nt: TGCAGCGGTTTCGAGCGGGAGGGTACAGATACGCAGTATTTT; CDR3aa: CSGFEREGTDTQYF
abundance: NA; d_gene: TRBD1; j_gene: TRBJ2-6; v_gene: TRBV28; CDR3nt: TGTGCCAGCAGTCCAACAAGGGACAGTATCTCTGGGGCCAACGTCCTGACTTTC; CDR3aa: CASSPTRDSISGANVLTF
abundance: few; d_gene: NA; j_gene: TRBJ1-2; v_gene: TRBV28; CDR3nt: TGTGCCAGCAGCACAGAGATCTATGGCTACACCTTC; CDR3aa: CASSTEIYGYTF
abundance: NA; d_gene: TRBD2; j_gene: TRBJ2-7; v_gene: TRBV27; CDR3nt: TGTGCCAGCAGTGGACTAGCGGGGATGTACGAGCAGTACTTC; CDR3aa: CASSGLAGMYEQYF
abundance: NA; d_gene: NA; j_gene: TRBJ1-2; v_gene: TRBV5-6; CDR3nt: TGTGCCAGCAGCTTAATCCTGGGGGCGGAAGGCTACACCTTC; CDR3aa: CASSLILGAEGYTF
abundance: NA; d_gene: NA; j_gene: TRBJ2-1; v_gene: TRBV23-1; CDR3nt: TGCGCCAGCAGTTCCTGGAGGGGCTCCTACAATGAGCAGTTCTTC; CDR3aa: CASSSWRGSYNEQFF
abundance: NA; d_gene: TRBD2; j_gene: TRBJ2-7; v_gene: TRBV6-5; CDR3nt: TGTGCCAGCAGTTACACCTCTGGGAGGGAATACTTC; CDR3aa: CASSYTSGREYF
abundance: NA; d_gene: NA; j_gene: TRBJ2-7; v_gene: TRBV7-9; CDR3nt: TGTGCCAGCAGCTTAGCGCGGCAGGGGACGTCCTACGAGCAGTACTTC; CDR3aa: CASSLARQGTSYEQYF
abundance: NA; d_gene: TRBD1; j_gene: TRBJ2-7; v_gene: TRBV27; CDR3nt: TGTGCCAGCAGTTTATCTCCCGGGACAGGGTTAATGGGGGAGCAGTACTTC; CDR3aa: CASSLSPGTGLMGEQYF
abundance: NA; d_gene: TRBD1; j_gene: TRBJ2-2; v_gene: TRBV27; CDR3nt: TGTGCCAGCAGCTGGACAGGGGGGTCCGGGGAGCTGTTTTTT; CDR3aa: CASSWTGGSGELFF
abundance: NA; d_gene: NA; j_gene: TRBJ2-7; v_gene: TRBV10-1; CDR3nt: TGCGCCAGCAGTGAGCACGGGGGGCCCTGGGTGCAGTACTTC; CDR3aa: CASSEHGGPWVQYF
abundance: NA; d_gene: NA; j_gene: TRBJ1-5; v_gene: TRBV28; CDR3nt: TGTGCCAGCAGTTCTGCAGCAGGGAAGGGGGGCAATCAGCCCCAGCATTTT; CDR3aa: CASSSAAGKGGNQPQHF
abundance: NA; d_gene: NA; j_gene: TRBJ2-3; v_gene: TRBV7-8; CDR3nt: TGTGCCAGCAGCTTAGACGGTGGTACAGATACGCAGTATTTT; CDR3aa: CASSLDGGTDTQYF
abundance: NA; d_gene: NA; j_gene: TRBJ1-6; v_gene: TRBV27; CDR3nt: TGTGCCAGCAGGGGGAGGGGAGCCTATAATTCACCCCTCCACTTT; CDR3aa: CASRGRGAYNSPLHF
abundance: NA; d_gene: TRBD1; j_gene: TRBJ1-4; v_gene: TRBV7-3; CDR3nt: TGTGCCAGCAGCTTAGGCCCAGGGGGATCCTCTCTGTTTTTT; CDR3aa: CASSLGPGGSSLFF
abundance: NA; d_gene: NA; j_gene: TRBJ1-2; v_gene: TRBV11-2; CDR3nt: TGTGCCAGCAGCTTCCCTCCTAACTATGGCTACACCTTC; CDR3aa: CASSFPPNYGYTF
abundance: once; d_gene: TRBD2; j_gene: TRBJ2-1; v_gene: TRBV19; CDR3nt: TGTGCCAGTAGTCCCTGGCGGGAGGTTTACAATGAGCAGTTCTTC; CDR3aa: CASSPWREVYNEQFF
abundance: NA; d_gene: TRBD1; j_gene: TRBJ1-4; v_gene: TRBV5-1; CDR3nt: TGCGCCAGCAGCTCTCACCGGGACAGATATGAAAAACTGTTTTTT; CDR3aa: CASSSHRDRYEKLFF
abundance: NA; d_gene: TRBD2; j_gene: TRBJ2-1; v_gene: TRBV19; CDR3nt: TGTGCCAGTAGTGTCTTAGGACTAGCGGGGACGAGCTCCTACAATGAGCAGTTCTTC; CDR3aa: CASSVLGLAGTSSYNEQFF
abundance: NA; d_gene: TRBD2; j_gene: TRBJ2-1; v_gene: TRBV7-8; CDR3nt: TGTGCCAGCGGGGGACTAGCGGCAGACAATGAGCAGTTCTTC; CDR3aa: CASGGLAADNEQFF
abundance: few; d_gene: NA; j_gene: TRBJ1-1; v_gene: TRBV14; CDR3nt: TGTGCCAGCAGCCAAGATTTCAGGGACACTGAAGCTTTCTTT; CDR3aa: CASSQDFRDTEAFF
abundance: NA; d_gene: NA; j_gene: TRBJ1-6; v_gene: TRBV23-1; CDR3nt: TGCGCCGGTCAGGAAAGCTCCTATAATTCACCCCTCCACTTT; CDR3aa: CAGQESSYNSPLHF
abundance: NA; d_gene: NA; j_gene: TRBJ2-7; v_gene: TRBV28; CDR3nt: TGTGCCAGCAAGAGCGGCCACTCACCCTACGAGCAGTACTTC; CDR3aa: CASKSGHSPYEQYF
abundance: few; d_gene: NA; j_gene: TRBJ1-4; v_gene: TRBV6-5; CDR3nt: TGTGCCAGCAGTTACTCAGCAGGAGGACAGGAAAAACTGTTTTTT; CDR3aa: CASSYSAGGQEKLFF
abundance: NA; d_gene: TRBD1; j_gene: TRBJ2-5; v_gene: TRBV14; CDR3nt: TGTGCCAGCAGCGAACGGACAGGAAAGGAGACCCAGTACTTC; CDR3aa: CASSERTGKETQYF
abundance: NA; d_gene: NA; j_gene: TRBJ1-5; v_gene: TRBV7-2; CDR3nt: TGTGCCAGCAGCTTACAGGGCAATCAGCCCCAGCATTTT; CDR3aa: CASSLQGNQPQHF
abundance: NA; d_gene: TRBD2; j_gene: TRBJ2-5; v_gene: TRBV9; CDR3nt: TGTGCCAGCAGCGTAGCTCAAAGGACTAGCGGGAAGCGTGCAGAAGAGACCCAGTACTTC; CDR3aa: CASSVAQRTSGKRAEETQYF
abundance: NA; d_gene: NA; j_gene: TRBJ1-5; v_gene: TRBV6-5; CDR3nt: TGTGCCAGCAGTTACTCGATCGGGGACTTGGCCCAGCATTTT; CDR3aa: CASSYSIGDLAQHF
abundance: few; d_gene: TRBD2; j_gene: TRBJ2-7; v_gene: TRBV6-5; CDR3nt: TGTGCCAGCAGTGACGGGACTAGCGGGAGCGAGCAGTACTTC; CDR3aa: CASSDGTSGSEQYF
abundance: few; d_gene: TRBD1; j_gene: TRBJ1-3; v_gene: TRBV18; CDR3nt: TGTGCCAGCTCCTCGGGACAGAACTCTGGAAACACCATATATTTT; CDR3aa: CASSSGQNSGNTIYF
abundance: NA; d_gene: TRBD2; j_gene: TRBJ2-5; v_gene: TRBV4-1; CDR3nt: TGCGCCAGCAGCCAAGGTGGTGAACCTATCCCGGGGAGACTAGCACTTCAAGAGACCCAGTACTTC; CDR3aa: CASSQGGEPIPGRLALQETQYF
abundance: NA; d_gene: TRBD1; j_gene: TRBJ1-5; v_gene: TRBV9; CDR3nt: TGTGCCAGCAGCCTTGAAGGACAGGGGAATCAGCCCCAGCATTTT; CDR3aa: CASSLEGQGNQPQHF
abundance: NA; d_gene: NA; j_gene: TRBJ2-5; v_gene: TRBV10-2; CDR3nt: TGCGCCAGCAGTGAGTCGGTAAGGGGCGAAGAGACCCAGTACTTC; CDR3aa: CASSESVRGEETQYF
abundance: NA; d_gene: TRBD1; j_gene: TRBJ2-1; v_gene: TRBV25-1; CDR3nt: TGTGCCAGCTACTCTTCAGGGGGCGGCAACTACAATGAGCAGTTCTTC; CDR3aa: CASYSSGGGNYNEQFF
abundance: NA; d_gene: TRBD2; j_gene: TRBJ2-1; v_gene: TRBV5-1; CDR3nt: TGCGCCAGCAGCCAACTAGCGGGAGGGGCCAATGAGCAGTTCTTC; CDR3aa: CASSQLAGGANEQFF
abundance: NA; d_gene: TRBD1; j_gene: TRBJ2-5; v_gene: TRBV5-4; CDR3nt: TGTGCCAGCAGCTTCTTGGGGACAGGGGGCTTAGAGACCCAGTACTTC; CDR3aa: CASSFLGTGGLETQYF